One sample yielded the 24 T cell receptor beta chains listed below, sequenced in a study of Graves' ophthalmopathy and Graves' hyperthyroidism. RNA transcripts were the template, and TCR beta CDR3 regions were amplified from them. RT-PCR in the first round used HTBI primers; a second-round multiplex PCR followed. TCRdb passed the multiplex PCR reads through MiXCR, listing each CDR3 protein once. Of approximately 160,000 distinct CDR3 sequences in the sample, 39% were seen once. The sequencing sample was made of peripheral blood. The receptors were gathered from a man aged 25-45 years with Graves' ophthalmopathy.

A few counts support this clonotype. The rearrangement joins TRBV30 to TRBJ2-5; D not certain. Per the germline V gene, CDR1 is GTSNPN and CDR2 is SVGIG (reference sequence). The CDR3 length is 13 residues. V dropped 1 base and J dropped 5 bases, with 11 bases sitting between them. The DNA for the CDR3 is TGTGCCTGGAGTGGGCTCTCCTGGGAGACCCAGTACTTC. It codes for CAWSGLSWETQYF.

This clonotype was counted many times. The chain carries TRBV6-5 and TRBJ2-4, with TRBD1 as a possible D gene (6 bases). Looked up from germline, CDR1 is MNHEY and CDR2 is SVGAGI. V was cut by 10 bases and J by 1 base, with 20 bases left in between. The CDR3 sequence is 16 residues long. The CDR3 loop is CATSATGSEAKNIQYF. CDR3 DNA sequence: TGTGCCACCAGCGCGACAGGTAGTGAGGCCAAAAACATTCAGTACTTC.

V usage is TRBV6-1 and J usage is TRBJ1-1, with D tentatively TRBD1 (5 bases). Trimming removed 6 bases at V and 2 bases at J, with 10 bases between. This CDR3 has 13 amino acids. The V gene's germline CDR1 is MNHNS and CDR2 SASEGT. CDR3 in amino acids: CASRNRINTEAFF. The CDR3 coding sequence is TGTGCCAGCAGAAACAGGATCAACACTGAAGCTTTCTTT.

This clonotype was seen at least ten times. This rearrangement joins TRBV7-9 to TRBJ2-7, with 8 bases fitting TRBD1. The germline CDR1 and CDR2 sequences are SEHNR and FQNEAQ (reference sequence). Trimming cost V 4 bases and J 4 bases; bases outside gene matches: 9. The CDR3 runs 15 residues. Here the CDR3 reads CASSSLRTGSYEQYF. CDR3 coding DNA: TGTGCCAGCAGCTCGCTACGGACAGGGTCTTACGAGCAGTACTTC.

J is TRBJ2-7 and V is TRBV6-5; D possibly corresponds to TRBD1 (5 bases). Looked up from germline, CDR1 is MNHEY and CDR2 is SVGAGI. Trimming left V 3 bases short and J 7 bases short, with 13 bases between. The CDR3 length is 13 residues. CDR3 protein: CASSYQGFREQYF. CDR3 in DNA: TGTGCCAGCAGTTATCAGGGCTTTAGGGAGCAGTACTTC.

This rearrangement joins TRBV11-2 to TRBJ2-6; 8 bases are a match to TRBD1. V shed 3 bases and J 2 bases; nucleotides not matched to a gene: 12. CDR3 length: 19 amino acids. Germline CDR1 is SGHAT and CDR2 is FQNNGV. In DNA form, the CDR3 reads TGTGCCAGCAGCTTCCGTGCACAGGGGGATCTCCCTGGGGCCAACGTCCTGACTTTC. It translates to CASSFRAQGDLPGANVLTF.

This clonotype was recorded many times. The chain combines TRBV5-1 with TRBJ1-2; D not resolved. The V gene lost 3 bases and the J gene lost 9 bases, with 15 bases spanning the gap. CDR1 is SGHRS, CDR2 YFSETQ, per germline. The CDR3 has 13 residues. The CDR3, as DNA: TGCGCCAGCAGCTCGGGAGGAATGGGGAGCTACACCTTC. This encodes CASSSGGMGSYTF.

The V gene is TRBV12-3 or TRBV12-4, the J gene TRBJ2-5; D gene ambiguous. Trimming cost V 5 bases and J 1 base, with 17 bases left between them. The CDR3 has 16 amino acids. Here the CDR3 reads CASSPQTIIPQETQYF. The CDR3 nucleotides read TGTGCCAGCAGTCCCCAAACGATAATACCCCAAGAGACCCAGTACTTC.

The rearrangement uses TRBV6-5 and TRBJ2-5; 13 bases map to TRBD2. Germline V gene lookup returns CDR1 MNHEY and CDR2 SVGAGI. The junction had 4 bases not matched to a gene; V was cut back by 4 bases and J by 5 bases. The CDR3 has 15 residues. CDR3 sequence: CASSSTSGRVETQYF. CDR3 nucleotide sequence: TGTGCCAGCAGTTCCACTAGCGGGAGGGTGGAGACCCAGTACTTC.

V usage is TRBV6-2 or TRBV6-3 and J usage is TRBJ2-5; D is undetermined. Germline V gives CDR1 MNHEY, CDR2 SVGEGT. The CDR3 runs to 15 residues. Trimming removed 5 bases from V and 1 base from J, with 14 bases in between. This CDR3 is CASSPFQKLQETQYF. The DNA for the CDR3 is TGTGCCAGCAGTCCGTTCCAGAAACTCCAAGAGACCCAGTACTTC.

The chain uses TRBV11-2 and TRBJ2-5; TRBD1 matches at 10 bases. The ends lost 1 base at V and 5 bases at J; junction bases unmatched: 7. Germline-derived CDR1 and CDR2 are SGHAT and FQNNGV. The CDR3 consists of 16 residues. The DNA of the CDR3 is TGTGCCAGCAGCTTAGTCGGGACAGGGGAGTGGGAGACCCAGTACTTC. Translation gives CASSLVGTGEWETQYF.

In its sample, this clonotype was seen many times. V gene TRBV2 combines with J gene TRBJ2-7; D ambiguous. V was pared by 5 bases and J by 4 bases, with 9 bases between. The CDR3 sequence is 12 residues long. From germline, CDR1 is SNHLY and CDR2 FYNNEI. CDR3 nucleotide sequence: TGTGCCAGCAGTCCCTTGAAGTACGAGCAGTACTTC. Residues: CASSPLKYEQYF.

The J gene is TRBJ1-5, the V gene TRBV12-3 or TRBV12-4; D is perhaps TRBD1 (6 bases). V lost 4 bases, J lost 7 bases, and 17 bases lay in between. CDR3 size: 15 residues. CDR3 DNA sequence: TGTGCCAGCAGTTCAAAGGACAGCTATGACCAGCCCCAGCATTTT. This encodes CASSSKDSYDQPQHF.

Many counts were recorded for this clonotype. A read error is possible here, since a much larger clone lies one base away. The genes are TRBV6-1 and TRBJ1-1; D may be TRBD1 (6 bases). The CDR3 has 14 amino acids. Germline assignment: CDR1 MNHNS and CDR2 SASEGT. The CDR3 coding sequence is TGTGCCAGCAGACCCTACAGGGAGAACGCTGAAGCTTTCTTT. It encodes CASRPYRENAEAFF.

This clonotype appeared many times. The chain links TRBV19 to TRBJ1-5; 10 bases match TRBD1. The J segment lost 7 bases and the V segment lost 6 bases, leaving 9 bases of the junction unmatched. This CDR3 region has 15 residues. Germline assignment: CDR1 LNHDA and CDR2 SQIVND (reference sequence). This CDR3 reads CASRQGTGAGQPQHF. The CDR3 nucleotides are TGTGCCAGTAGACAGGGGACAGGGGCCGGGCAGCCCCAGCATTTT.

This clonotype occurred many times. The chain is built from TRBV19 and TRBJ2-7; D not certain. The CDR3 covers 17 residues. V lost 5 bases, J lost 2 bases, and 22 bases lay in between. The germline CDR1 and CDR2 sequences are LNHDA and SQIVND (reference sequence). CDR3 in DNA: TGTGCCAGTAGTCCGGGCTTCTACTCTCTCGCCACCTACGAGCAGTACTTC. Its protein is CASSPGFYSLATYEQYF.

This sequence joins TRBV10-1 and TRBJ1-1; TRBD1 aligns across 10 bases. CDR3 size: 16 residues. Germline V lookup: CDR1 WNHNN, CDR2 SYGVQD (reference sequence). Trimming cost V 6 bases and J 6 bases; bases outside gene matches: 13. The CDR3 DNA is TGCGCCAGCAGCGTGACAGGGGACAGGGGAGGTCCTGAAGCTTTCTTT. Encoded protein: CASSVTGDRGGPEAFF.

This chain connects TRBV7-2 to TRBJ2-7; a weak D match, TRBD1 (6 bases). The CDR3 has 15 amino acids. Germline values: CDR1 SGHTA, CDR2 FQGNSA. The V gene lost 6 bases and the J gene lost 2 bases, with 17 bases spanning the gap. This CDR3 reads CASSSPQGATYEQYF. The CDR3 bases are TGTGCCAGCAGTTCCCCACAGGGAGCCACCTACGAGCAGTACTTC.

The V call is TRBV6-5, the J call TRBJ2-5, with D perhaps assigned TRBD1 or TRBD2 (5 bases each). Trimming stripped 0 bases from V and 2 bases from J, with 13 bases between. Germline loops: CDR1 MNHEY, CDR2 SVGAGI. The CDR3 spans 16 residues. The CDR3 here is CASSYSGRGQQETQYF. CDR3 DNA: TGTGCCAGCAGTTACTCGGGGCGAGGGCAACAAGAGACCCAGTACTTC.

This clonotype showed up many times. This sequence joins TRBV5-8 and TRBJ2-7; D not certain. Trimming removed 6 bases at V and 0 bases at J, with 10 bases between. Germline CDR1 and CDR2: SGHTS and YDEGEE. The CDR3 consists of 13 residues. This CDR3 is CASKTQNSYEQYF. The CDR3 DNA reads TGTGCCAGCAAGACACAGAACTCCTACGAGCAGTACTTC.

The rearrangement uses TRBV7-3 and TRBJ1-6; possible D gene TRBD1, 5 bases. The CDR3 runs to 13 residues. CDR1 is SGHTA and CDR2 is FQGTGA in the germline V gene. The V end was cut by 2 bases, the J end by 10 bases, with 9 bases between. The CDR3: CASSLYGDSPLHF. In DNA, the CDR3 is TGTGCCAGCAGCTTATACGGGGACTCACCCCTCCACTTT. The full variable domain, with the rest looked up from reference TRBV7-3 and TRBJ1-6, is GAGVSQTPSNKVTEKGKYVELRCDPISGHTALYWYRQSLGQGPEFLIYFQGTGAADDSGLPNDRFFAVRPEGSVSTLKIQRTERGDSAVYLCASSLYGDSPLHFGNGTRLTVT.

The chain joins TRBV27 to TRBJ2-5; D not resolved. The CDR3 has 15 residues. V was cut by 0 bases and J by 5 bases, with 13 bases left in between. Germline CDR1 reads MNHEY; CDR2 reads SMNVEV (reference sequence). This CDR3 is CASSLSSTVVETQYF. The CDR3, as DNA: TGTGCCAGCAGTTTATCGTCCACCGTCGTTGAGACCCAGTACTTC.

This chain joins TRBV28 and TRBJ2-5; 7 bases agree with TRBD2. This CDR3 contains 15 residues. CDR1 MDHEN and CDR2 SYDVKM come from the germline V gene. Unmatched junction bases numbered 7, after V lost 2 bases and J lost 4 bases. CDR3 nucleotide sequence: TGTGCCAGCAGTTTAAAGGCTAGCGGCCCAGAGACCCAGTACTTC. Its translation is CASSLKASGPETQYF.

The V gene is TRBV12-3 or TRBV12-4, the J gene TRBJ2-2; a possible D gene is TRBD2 (5 bases). The CDR3 runs 12 residues. Trimming stripped 2 bases from V and 12 bases from J, with 10 bases between. The CDR3 loop is CASSLSGGKLFF. The CDR3 DNA sequence: TGTGCCAGCAGTTTAAGCGGTGGCAAGCTGTTTTTT.